A single sample gave rise to the 13 T cell receptor beta chains below, sequenced in a study of CD8+CD57+ T cells in acquired aplastic anemia. The patients chosen for sequencing had shown expansion of CD8+CD57+ cells (detected by flow cytometry). The study profiled TCR beta VDJ and CDR3 using genomic DNA as template. TCRdb analysed the reads with MiXCR anew, one entry per CDR3 protein. This repertoire shows fewer than 250,000 distinct CDR3 sequences, under 50% found once; its top ten account for less than 20%. Sequenced material: sorted CD4+, CD8+, or CD8+CD57+ T cells (not recorded which) from PBMCs. The receptor set was obtained from a human donor with aplastic anemia.

This clonotype was recorded at least ten times. This chain joins TRBV20-1 and TRBJ2-5; 7 nucleotides agree with TRBD1. The germline V gene has CDR1 DFQATT and CDR2 SNEGSKA (reference sequence). J lost 2 bases, V lost 6 bases, and 12 bases had no gene match. This CDR3 comprises 15 residues. Here the CDR3 DNA reads TGCAGTGCAAACCACCGGGACAGCTTTCAAGAGACCCAGTACTTC. Translating gives CSANHRDSFQETQYF.

This clonotype showed up many times. The chain couples TRBV4-1 to TRBJ1-6; 7 bases line up with TRBD1. Germline V CDR1 and CDR2: MGHRA, YSYEKL. The junction had 5 bases not matched to a gene; V was cut back by 1 base and J by 8 bases. The CDR3 runs 15 residues. DNA for the CDR3: TGCGCCAGCAGCCAAGGACAGGGATACTATTCACCCCTCCACTTT. It specifies CASSQGQGYYSPLHF.

This clonotype was counted only a few times. The chain recombines TRBV6-1 with TRBJ1-1, with a possible D match to TRBD1 (5 bases). Per the germline V gene, CDR1 is MNHNS and CDR2 is SASEGT. The length of the CDR3 is 16 residues. Trimming cost V 4 bases and J 4 bases, with 19 bases left between them. The CDR3 nucleotides are TGTGCCAGCAGTGGCCCCTGGGACGGATTGGGCACTGAAGCTTTCTTT. This codes for CASSGPWDGLGTEAFF.

This clonotype was picked up many times. The chain carries TRBV9 and TRBJ2-1; 8 nucleotides align to TRBD2. This CDR3 has 14 residues. Unmatched junction bases numbered 11, after V lost 3 bases and J lost 12 bases. From germline, CDR1 is SGDLS and CDR2 YYNGEE. DNA for the CDR3: TGTGCCAGCAGCGCGGGACTAGTAGGGGAGAGGCAGTTCTTC. Protein sequence: CASSAGLVGERQFF.

The V call is TRBV19, the J call TRBJ1-1; D remains ambiguous. This CDR3 has 11 residues. Germline V gene data show CDR1 as LNHDA and CDR2 as SQIVND (reference sequence). Trimming removed 3 bases from V and 6 bases from J, with 5 bases in between. The CDR3 sequence: CASSIAAEAFF. The CDR3 DNA reads TGTGCCAGTAGTATCGCTGCTGAAGCTTTCTTT.

The CDR3 DNA follows: TGTGCCAGTAGTATAGTAAGGGGTCCACCCCTCCACTTT. Translating it yields CASSIVRGPPLHF. The chain combines TRBV19 with TRBJ1-6; a possible D gene is TRBD1 (5 bases). The germline V and J ends were trimmed by 1 base and 11 bases, with 9 bases remaining between them. Germline V gene data show CDR1 as LNHDA and CDR2 as SQIVND (reference sequence). This CDR3 is 13 amino acids long.

The chain uses TRBV19 and TRBJ1-6; D perhaps matches TRBD1 (5 bases). This CDR3 has 15 residues. Germline V gives CDR1 LNHDA, CDR2 SQIVND (reference sequence). The V end lost 6 bases, the J end lost 9 bases, and 18 bases lay between the germline ends. This CDR3 reads CASSGIRQGSSPLHF. The DNA of the CDR3 is TGTGCCAGTAGCGGCATAAGGCAGGGAAGTTCACCCCTCCACTTT.

This clonotype was picked up many times. V usage is TRBV19 and J usage is TRBJ1-1; 8 bases line up with TRBD1. Germline-derived CDR1 and CDR2 are LNHDA and SQIVND (reference sequence). With 4 bases clipped from V and 1 base from J, the junction kept 5 bases outside the gene matches. This CDR3 is built from 15 residues. The CDR3 sequence: CASSKPGQGNTEAFF. For the CDR3, the DNA is TGTGCCAGTAGTAAACCCGGACAGGGGAACACTGAAGCTTTCTTT.

Remarks on this clonotype: Germline and junction disagree at one end, which may indicate a read error. CDR3 bases: TGCGCCAGCAGCCGTGGGGCAGTCGGGGAGACCCAGTACTTC. It codes for CASSRGAVGETQYF. The chain couples TRBV9 to TRBJ2-5; TRBD1 is a possible D gene (5 bases). This CDR3 is built from 14 residues. Germline V gene lookup returns CDR1 SGDLS and CDR2 YYNGEE.

Worth noting for this clonotype: This may be a read error: a much more frequent sequence differs by one nucleotide. The chain has TRBV5-1 and TRBJ1-6; 7 bases are a match to TRBD1. Germline lookup yields CDR1 SGHRS and CDR2 YFSETQ. The CDR3 extends over 15 amino acids. The CDR3 here is CAGSWGQSNNSPLHF. The CDR3 nucleotides read TGCGCCGGCAGCTGGGGACAGTCTAATAATTCACCCCTCCACTTT.

Regarding this clonotype: A clone one base away is much larger, so this may be a read error. The rearrangement uses TRBV20-1 and TRBJ2-5, with D hard to call. The CDR3 spans 14 residues. The V gene's germline CDR1 is DFQATT and CDR2 SNEGSKA (reference sequence). CDR3 amino acids: CSAPTASKQGTQYF. The CDR3 DNA follows: TGCAGTGCTCCAACGGCATCTAAGCAAGGGACCCAGTACTTC.

A word on this clonotype: This may be a read error, as it is one base from a much larger clone. The V gene is TRBV19, the J gene TRBJ1-2; D not resolved. Germline lookup yields CDR1 LNHDA and CDR2 SQIVND (reference sequence). The CDR3 consists of 12 residues. The chain's CDR3 is CATLLSNYGFTF. The CDR3 DNA follows: TGTGCCACCCTTTTATCGAACTATGGCTTCACCTTC.

With regard to this clonotype: A much larger clonotype is one base distant, so this may be a read error. CDR3 protein: CASSEIGVTQYF. In nucleotides, the CDR3 is TGTGCCAGCAGTGAAATAGGAGTTACGCAGTATTTT. This rearrangement joins TRBV6-1 to TRBJ2-3; no firm D call. Germline V gene sequence: CDR1 MNHNS, CDR2 SASEGT. V lost 2 bases to trimming and J lost 8 bases, with 8 bases between them. This CDR3 contains 12 residues.